This TCR beta chain was sequenced in a study of identical twins. A few counts support this clonotype. TCRdb re-called the 5' RACE reads through MiXCR, storing one row per CDR3 protein. This table has about 200,000 distinct CDR3 sequences, about 15% appearing once. These data were also filed under a second study, of T cells expressing NK-cell markers.

The origin of this receptor is a young woman in good health. The sequenced sample consisted of CD8+ T cells sorted from blood.

The CDR3 here is CASSLADSQETQYF. The CDR3 DNA follows: TGTGCCAGCAGTTTAGCCGACAGCCAAGAGACCCAGTACTTC. The J gene is TRBJ2-5, the V gene TRBV12-3 or TRBV12-4; a possible D gene is TRBD1 (5 bases). The V end was cut by 0 bases, the J end by 1 base, with 6 bases between. The CDR3 length is 14 residues.